One sample yielded the 28 T cell receptor beta chains listed below, sequenced in a study of beta chain features in type 1 diabetes. cDNA synthesis used the whole RNA isolate, giving expressed TCRB sequences. Measured with immunoSEQ multiplex PCR; TCRdb has only the in-frame clones, and not every one. The data contain some 200,000 clones, about a tenth of them singletons. Source material: central memory CD4+ T cells from blood. All receptors come from a man aged 18-30 years in good health.

This clone has just a few counts. Within the sample, other DNA sequences also encode this same CDR3. The chain uses TRBV2 and TRBJ1-1; no clear D gene. Germline V gives CDR1 SNHLY, CDR2 FYNNEI. Trimming shortened V by 5 bases and J by 4 bases, and 11 bases separated the two germline ends. This CDR3 spans 13 amino acids. The CDR3 DNA is TGTGCCAGCAGTCAAAGTGGATTCACTGAAGCTTTCTTT. Protein sequence: CASSQSGFTEAFF.

This chain joins TRBV18 and TRBJ1-4; D unresolved. Per germline, CDR1 KGHSH and CDR2 LQKENI. The CDR3 loop spans 16 amino acids. Deletions cut 3 bases from V and 7 bases from J, with 18 bases between. For the CDR3, the DNA is TGTGCCAGCTCACCCGTCGGGTGGGCCAGCGGTGAAAAACTGTTTTTT. It yields the protein CASSPVGWASGEKLFF.

The chain carries TRBV6-1 and TRBJ2-1; TRBD2 is a possible D gene (5 bases). The CDR3 totals 13 residues. V lost 7 bases and J 6 bases, leaving 13 bases between the germline ends. Germline CDR1 MNHNS, CDR2 SASEGT. CDR3 sequence reads: CASTLDWLNEQFF. The CDR3 nucleotides are TGTGCCAGCACCCTGGACTGGCTCAATGAGCAGTTCTTC.

This clone was recorded at least ten times. The rearrangement uses TRBV27 and TRBJ2-3; 7 positions match TRBD2. The V gene end was trimmed by 10 bases and the J gene end by 0 bases; junction bases not matched to a gene: 19. This CDR3 comprises 18 residues. The germline V gene has CDR1 MNHEY and CDR2 SMNVEV (reference sequence). This chain's CDR3 is CATKPSVYVAGSTDTQYF. DNA for the CDR3: TGTGCCACCAAACCTTCAGTTTACGTAGCGGGTAGCACAGATACGCAGTATTTT.

This clone has a handful of counts. The rearrangement uses TRBV5-1 and TRBJ2-7; 9 positions match TRBD2. Per germline, CDR1 SGHRS and CDR2 YFSETQ. V lost 3 bases, J lost 0 bases, and 1 base stayed unmatched. The length of the CDR3 is 14 residues. CDR3 DNA sequence: TGCGCCAGCAGCTCTAGCGGGGTCTCCTACGAGCAGTACTTC. Amino acid sequence: CASSSSGVSYEQYF. The entire variable domain, with the rest obtained from reference TRBV5-1 and TRBJ2-7, is as follows: KAGVTQTPRYLIKTRGQQVTLSCSPISGHRSVSWYQQTPGQGLQFLFEYFSETQRNKGNFPGRFSGRQFSNSRSEMNVSTLELGDSALYLCASSSSGVSYEQYFGPGTRLTVT.

This clone has a handful of counts. V and J are TRBV5-6 and TRBJ2-5; D is undetermined. V dropped 4 bases and J dropped 4 bases, with 20 bases sitting between them. The CDR3 is made up of 16 amino acids. Germline V lookup: CDR1 SGHDT, CDR2 YYEEEE. The CDR3 reads CASSPPMGRRVETQYF. The CDR3 nucleotides read TGTGCCAGCAGCCCCCCAATGGGTCGGAGAGTAGAGACCCAGTACTTC.

The CDR3 sequence is CASERLAGLDEQFF. The CDR3 DNA is TGCGCCAGCGAGAGACTAGCGGGCCTTGATGAGCAGTTCTTC. The V gene is TRBV5-1, the J gene TRBJ2-1, with 10 positions matching TRBD2. V lost 7 bases to trimming and J lost 8 bases; unmatched junction nucleotides: 9. Per germline, CDR1 SGHRS and CDR2 YFSETQ. This CDR3 region has 14 residues.

This clone was counted at least ten times. This chain links TRBV2 with TRBJ2-4, with D possibly matching TRBD2 (6 bases). Germline V gene lookup returns CDR1 SNHLY and CDR2 FYNNEI. The CDR3 is 16 residues long. V gave up 2 bases and J gave up 9 bases, with 20 bases separating them. The CDR3 sequence is CASSEWRGISSGIQYF. Written as DNA, the CDR3 is TGTGCCAGCAGTGAATGGAGGGGAATTAGTTCAGGCATTCAGTACTTC.

This clone was counted between two and nine times. The gene calls are TRBV19 and TRBJ1-5, with TRBD1 matching 8 bases. The germline CDR1 and CDR2 sequences are LNHDA and SQIVND (reference sequence). This CDR3 has 15 amino acids. J gave up 3 bases and V 5 bases, and 6 bases lay outside the gene matches. The CDR3 DNA follows: TGTGCCAGTAGTGCCCGGACAGGGAACAATCAGCCCCAGCATTTT. Translated, it gives CASSARTGNNQPQHF.

A few counts support this clone. The genes are TRBV19 and TRBJ2-3; D is unclear. Germline lookup yields CDR1 LNHDA and CDR2 SQIVND (reference sequence). Trimming left V 10 bases short and J 1 base short, with 15 bases between. This CDR3 region has 14 residues. The CDR3 here is CATKRHSRTDTQYF. CDR3 DNA sequence: TGTGCCACCAAGAGGCACTCTCGCACAGATACGCAGTATTTT. Together with reference TRBV19 and TRBJ2-3, the CDR3 gives the full variable domain: DGGITQSPKYLFRKEGQNVTLSCEQNLNHDAMYWYRQDPGQGLRLIYYSQIVNDFQKGDIAEGYSVSREKKESFPLTVTSAQKNPTAFYLCATKRHSRTDTQYFGPGTRLTVL.

This chain joins TRBV2 and TRBJ2-1, with 7 positions matching TRBD2. The germline V gene encodes CDR1 SNHLY and CDR2 FYNNEI. The CDR3 sequence is 16 residues long. J was trimmed by 3 bases and V by 3 bases; bases with no gene match: 8. As DNA, the CDR3 is TGTGCCAGCAGTGATAGCCGCGGGAGCTTCTACAATGAGCAGTTCTTC. This codes for CASSDSRGSFYNEQFF.

This clone has a count of ten or more. J is TRBJ2-4 and V is TRBV11-2, with 9 bases fitting TRBD2. Unmatched junction bases numbered 19, after V lost 5 bases and J lost 5 bases. From germline, CDR1 is SGHAT and CDR2 FQNNGV. This CDR3 region has 19 residues. The CDR3 loop is CASSTLRGGRAGSQNIQYF. The CDR3 nucleotides are TGTGCCAGCAGCACCTTAAGGGGCGGGAGGGCCGGTTCCCAAAACATTCAGTACTTC.

V is TRBV30 and J is TRBJ2-5, with a possible D match to TRBD2 (7 bases). V shed 1 base and J shed 11 bases, with 11 bases lying between them. The CDR3 is 11 residues long. The V gene's germline CDR1 is GTSNPN and CDR2 SVGIG (reference sequence). The DNA of the CDR3 is TGTGCCTGGAGTGGGGGGGGCCAGCAGTACTTC. It is translated as CAWSGGGQQYF.

The chain links TRBV10-2 to TRBJ2-7, with D tentatively TRBD1 (6 bases). Germline CDR1 WSHSY, CDR2 SAAADI. Between the trimmed V and J ends, which lost 7 bases and 2 bases, there was a span of 12 bases. The CDR3 has 13 amino acids. The CDR3 is CASTRTATYEQYF. DNA for the CDR3: TGCGCCAGCACGAGGACAGCCACCTACGAGCAGTACTTC.

The gene calls are TRBV30 and TRBJ2-2; D ambiguous. CDR3 length equals 15 residues. CDR1 is GTSNPN, CDR2 SVGIG, per germline (reference sequence). Trimming shortened V by 3 bases and J by 5 bases, and 16 bases separated the two germline ends. The CDR3: CAWSRIRSRTGELFF. For the CDR3, the DNA is TGTGCCTGGAGCAGGATTAGGTCGCGTACCGGGGAGCTGTTTTTT.

The J gene is TRBJ2-4, the V gene TRBV5-8; TRBD2 agrees at 15 bases. Losses at the gene ends were 4 bases for V and 3 bases for J; bases not matched to a gene: 8. The CDR3 has 18 amino acids. Germline CDR1 SGHTS, CDR2 YDEGEE. The CDR3 protein is CASSPGLAGGLGKNIQYF. The CDR3 nucleotides read TGTGCCAGCAGCCCGGGACTAGCGGGAGGTCTAGGCAAAAACATTCAGTACTTC.

This clone has more than one count but fewer than ten. V gene TRBV7-3 combines with J gene TRBJ2-3, with D uncertain. Trimming took 3 bases from V and 4 from J, leaving 14 bases between them. This CDR3 is 15 amino acids long. The germline V gene encodes CDR1 SGHTA and CDR2 FQGTGA. The CDR3 sequence: CASSFSGVRADTQYF. Here the CDR3 DNA reads TGTGCCAGCAGCTTTAGTGGAGTACGGGCAGATACGCAGTATTTT.

This clone was counted between two and nine times. The chain combines TRBV7-9 with TRBJ1-4; 10 bases map to TRBD1. V was pared by 4 bases and J by 8 bases, with 7 bases of the junction left unmatched. Germline V gives CDR1 SEHNR, CDR2 FQNEAQ (reference sequence). This CDR3 spans 15 amino acids. For the CDR3, the DNA is TGTGCCAGCAGCTCCTACGGGACAGGGGACGAAAAACTGTTTTTT. The encoded protein is CASSSYGTGDEKLFF.

For the CDR3, the DNA is TGTGCCAGCAGTGAACTCCCAGTGGGCGCGGGCTATGGCTACACCTTC. This translates into CASSELPVGAGYGYTF. The J gene is TRBJ1-2, the V gene TRBV2; D uncertain. This CDR3 spans 16 amino acids. The germline V and J ends were trimmed by 2 bases and 4 bases, with 17 bases remaining between them. CDR1 SNHLY and CDR2 FYNNEI come from the germline V gene.

The chain has TRBV18 and TRBJ1-2; D unclear. The CDR3 spans 13 residues. CDR1 and CDR2 from the germline V gene are KGHSH and LQKENI. V lost 3 bases to trimming and J lost 5 bases, with 10 bases between them. CDR3 loop: CASSPSGMYGYTF. The CDR3 bases are TGTGCCAGCTCACCGTCCGGGATGTATGGCTACACCTTC.

This chain links TRBV18 with TRBJ1-5; TRBD1 aligns across 12 bases. Germline loops: CDR1 KGHSH, CDR2 LQKENI. This CDR3 has 16 residues. Trimming at V came to 2 bases and at J to 8 bases, leaving 7 bases not matched to a gene. CDR3 in amino acids: CASSPAGQGALKPQHF. CDR3 DNA: TGTGCCAGCTCACCAGCGGGACAGGGGGCCCTTAAGCCCCAGCATTTT.

The chain combines TRBV7-2 with TRBJ2-1; 7 nucleotides line up with TRBD1. V dropped 2 bases and J dropped 4; count of bases not matched to a gene: 5. CDR3 length equals 15 residues. Germline V gene lookup returns CDR1 SGHTA and CDR2 FQGNSA. CDR3: CASSLSGQQYNEQFF. The CDR3 coding sequence is TGTGCCAGCAGCTTATCGGGACAGCAGTACAATGAGCAGTTCTTC.

The V gene is TRBV5-1, the J gene TRBJ2-2; 9 bases map to TRBD2. Germline-derived CDR1 and CDR2 are SGHRS and YFSETQ. The J segment lost 6 bases and the V segment lost 7 bases, leaving 10 bases of the junction unmatched. The CDR3 spans 15 residues. The DNA of the CDR3 is TGCGCCAGCCAGGCGCGGGAGGGCCTGGCCGGGGAGCTGTTTTTT. Translated, it gives CASQAREGLAGELFF.

This clone was picked up a small number of times. The V gene is TRBV15, the J gene TRBJ2-5, with 10 bases aligning to TRBD2. Per germline, CDR1 LNHNV and CDR2 YYDKDF (reference sequence). J was trimmed by 5 bases and V by 3 bases; bases with no gene match: 9. There are 16 residues in the CDR3. The CDR3 DNA reads as TGTGCCACCAGCAGGGAAGCGGGAGGGCCTTGGGAGACCCAGTACTTC. Its protein product is CATSREAGGPWETQYF.

The V call is TRBV11-3, the J call TRBJ2-5, with D possibly TRBD1 on 5 matching bases. The CDR3 totals 13 residues. Trimming pared 5 bases from V and 5 bases from J, leaving 12 bases between. Germline lookup yields CDR1 SGHNT and CDR2 YENEEA. The CDR3 DNA reads TGTGCCAGCAGCAAGGGGATTGGGGAGACCCAGTACTTC. This sequence encodes CASSKGIGETQYF.

The chain is built from TRBV5-4 and TRBJ2-1; 9 bases match TRBD2. V was clipped by 0 bases and J by 4 bases; unmatched bases: 5. This CDR3 is 16 amino acids long. Germline assignment: CDR1 SGHNT and CDR2 YYREEE (reference sequence). CDR3 residues: CASSLGGSGRYNEQFF. CDR3 DNA sequence: TGTGCCAGCAGCTTGGGAGGCAGCGGGAGGTACAATGAGCAGTTCTTC.

The chain uses TRBV28 and TRBJ1-4, with D tentatively TRBD1 (5 bases). Germline loops: CDR1 MDHEN, CDR2 SYDVKM. The CDR3 has 15 residues. The V gene lost 3 bases and the J gene lost 0 bases, with 8 bases spanning the gap. CDR3 nucleotide sequence: TGTGCCAGCAGTTTGCAGGGTACAACTAATGAAAAACTGTTTTTT. Residues: CASSLQGTTNEKLFF.

This sequence joins TRBV15 and TRBJ2-7; the D gene could be TRBD1 or TRBD2 (5 bases each). Trimming removed 3 bases at V and 2 bases at J, with 14 bases between. Germline V CDR1 and CDR2: LNHNV, YYDKDF (reference sequence). This CDR3 contains 15 residues. In nucleotides, the CDR3 is TGTGCCACCAGCAGGGGATTGGGGGTTACCTACGAGCAGTACTTC. It specifies CATSRGLGVTYEQYF.